One TCR beta chain is described in this entry. This record belongs to a study of identical twins. The cDNA had a unique molecular identifier and a template-switch universal primer site. TCRdb re-derived calls from the 5' RACE reads in MiXCR, one entry per CDR3 protein. The sample yields 700,000 or so distinct CDR3 sequences, 8.5% to 9% seen once. The CDR3 has 20 amino acids. CDR1 is LGHNA, CDR2 YNFKEQ, per germline. The data also belong to a second study, concerning yellow fever vaccine responses in identical twins.

Material for sequencing was PBMCs. This TCR derives from a woman aged 18-35 years in good health. V is TRBV4-2 and J is TRBJ2-3, with 9 bases matching TRBD2. DNA of the CDR3: TGTGCAGCAGCCAAGAAGATCCTAGCGGGGTCGCACAATTCACGGGATACGCAGTATTTT. Translated, it gives CAAAKKILAGSHNSRDTQYF.